One T cell receptor (beta chain) is described in this entry. Antigen specificity is unknown. Each CDR3 protein is one row after TCRdb ran MiXCR on the RT-PCR reads. The table includes about 6,000 distinct CDR3 sequences, just over 65% detected once. This sample was taken from a study of yellow fever vaccine responses in identical twins. Whole-study findings and limits: Reportedly, twins showed a vaccine T cell response that looked partly convergent and partly personalized.

Looked up from germline, CDR1 is SGHDT and CDR2 is YYEEEE. The V end lost 4 bases, the J end lost 4 bases, and 17 bases lay between the germline ends. This CDR3 is 15 amino acids long. This TCR was sampled from a woman younger than 35 who received the yellow fever vaccine. The V gene is TRBV5-6, the J gene TRBJ2-5; D is perhaps TRBD1 (6 bases). Sequencing was performed on T cells from blood (PBMCs), unsorted or a sorted subset (not recorded which), taken before or after yellow fever vaccination (not recorded which). The CDR3 region is CASSGDKQGGETQYF. The CDR3 nucleotides read TGTGCCAGCAGCGGTGATAAACAGGGTGGAGAGACCCAGTACTTC.